Detailed here is one T cell receptor beta chain. The data derive from a study of CD8 T cells in Susac syndrome. The TEMRA cells underwent FACS enrichment, while the CD8+ and CD4+ T cells underwent negative isolation. The RNA input was about 0.5 to 1 ug, and it was reverse transcribed with random hexamers. Amplification of the TCR beta CDR3 was carried out by immunoSEQ multiplex PCR, which spanned a total of 54 Vbeta and 13 Jbeta segments. TCRdb reprocessed the immunoSEQ multiplex PCR reads with MiXCR, giving one entry per CDR3 protein. The repertoire holds 95,000 to 150,000 distinct CDR3 sequences, with roughly 95% as singletons. V lost 6 bases, J lost 4 bases, and 3 bases stayed unmatched. The CDR3 runs 12 residues. Germline assignment: CDR1 SQVTM and CDR2 ANQGSEA.

This clonotype originated in a human donor with Susac syndrome. V gene TRBV29-1 combines with J gene TRBJ1-5, with 7 bases lining up with TRBD1. The specimen sequenced was CD4+ T cells from PBMCs. CDR3 region: CSVRQGNQPQHF. DNA for the CDR3: TGCAGCGTGCGACAGGGAAATCAGCCCCAGCATTTT.